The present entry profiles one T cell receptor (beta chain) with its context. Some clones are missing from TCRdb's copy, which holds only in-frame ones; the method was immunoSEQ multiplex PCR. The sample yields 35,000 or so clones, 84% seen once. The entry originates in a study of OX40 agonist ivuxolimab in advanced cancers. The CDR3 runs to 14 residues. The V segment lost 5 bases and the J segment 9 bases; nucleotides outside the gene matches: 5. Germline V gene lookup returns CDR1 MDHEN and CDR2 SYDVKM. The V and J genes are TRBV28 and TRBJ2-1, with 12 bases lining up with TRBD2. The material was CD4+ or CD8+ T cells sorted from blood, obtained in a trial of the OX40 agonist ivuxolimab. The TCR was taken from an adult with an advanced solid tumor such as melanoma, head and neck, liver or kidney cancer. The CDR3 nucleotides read TGTGCCAGCAGTGGGGGGACTAGCGGGTCTGAGCAGTTCTTC. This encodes CASSGGTSGSEQFF.